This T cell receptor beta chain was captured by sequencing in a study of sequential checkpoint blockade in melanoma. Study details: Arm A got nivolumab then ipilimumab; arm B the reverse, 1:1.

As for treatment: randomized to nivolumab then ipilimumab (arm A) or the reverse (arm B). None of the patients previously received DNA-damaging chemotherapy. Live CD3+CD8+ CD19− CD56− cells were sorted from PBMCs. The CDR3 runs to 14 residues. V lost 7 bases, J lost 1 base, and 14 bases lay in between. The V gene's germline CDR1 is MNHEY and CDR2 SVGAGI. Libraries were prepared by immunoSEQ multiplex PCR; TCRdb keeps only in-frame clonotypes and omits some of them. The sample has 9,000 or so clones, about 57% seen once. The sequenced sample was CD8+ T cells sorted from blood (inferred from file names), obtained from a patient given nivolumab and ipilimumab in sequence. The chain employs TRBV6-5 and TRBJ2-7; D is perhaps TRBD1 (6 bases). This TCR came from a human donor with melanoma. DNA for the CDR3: TGTGCCAGCAACCTACAGGGTCCTTCCTACGAGCAGTACTTC. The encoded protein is CASNLQGPSYEQYF.